This TCR beta chain was found in a study of blood T cell repertoires in acute mononucleosis (dated by TCRdb to about 2020). Background on the whole study: Acute-phase samples, representing the primary response, were taken within 2 weeks of symptom onset. In acute infection, YVL-BR-specific cells made up a mean of about 2.1% of blood CD8 T cells and GLC-BM-specific cells made up a mean of approximately 1%. Mean blood EBV load was 3.5 to 4.5 log10 genome copies per million B cells during acute infection and around 2.5 at convalescence.

As for this clone: Base qualities are missing; no much larger clone stands one base away.

Findings and caveats that apply to the study as a whole: The cohort comprised only a few donors, so group averages rested on very few individuals. Only around 9.1% of unique acute clonotypes persisted into convalescence, yet these made up most of the response; new diverse de novo clonotypes seemingly replaced the rest. In TCR repertoire selection for BRLF1 (YVL-BR), TCRalpha CDR3 motifs took on a dominant role, whereas TCRbeta played only a minimal one. Low acute-to-convalescent clonotype overlap might partly reflect sampling error, because only a fraction of each donor's blood was analyzed.

Total RNA from at least 8,000 sorted tetramer+ CD8 T cells was reverse transcribed into cDNA for TCR profiling. CDR3 regions were amplified by PCR with primers annealing to V and J regions, adding unique molecular identifiers to track templates. The immunoSEQ platform, including its sequencing and error-correction standards, was used to profile TCRalpha and TCRbeta chains. In the paper's pipeline: Clonal copy numbers were corrected for sequencing and PCR errors, and IMGT conventions were followed to define CDR3s. Analysis was restricted to productive rearrangements and performed with immunoSEQ Analyzer versions 2.0 and 3.0, while gene-pairing frequencies underwent further processing in Microsoft Excel. Circos plots were used to visualize V-J pairings, and MEME plus a custom motifSearch program were used to find CDR3 motifs. The OLGA algorithm was used to calculate the probability of generation of TCR sequences. Clonotypes found at both visits were termed persistent, clonotypes found only in the acute phase were termed nonpersistent, and clonotypes found only at convalescence were termed de novo. A public TCR was defined as an amino acid clonotype used by more than one donor. TCRdb provides this immuneACCESS table in a form limited to in-frame rearrangements. Some clones are lacking; in checked studies, under half of them reflect an unresolved V gene, and why the rest are absent is not known. From that table come the V and J calls and clone size; the DNA was used to work out D and trimming. The sample table records 2,000 or so clones; 29% of these occur just once. The ten largest make up approximately 64% of the sample.

V lost 7 bases and J lost 4 bases; the stretch between them is 15 bases long. Counted from cysteine to phenylalanine, this CDR3 has 14 amino acids. The sequence is cut down to CDR3 DNA, 42 bases in frame from base 1. CDR1 and CDR2, per the germline V gene, are SGHVS and FNYEAQ. Per the publication, the time point label means: acute infectious mononucleosis, at clinical presentation within 2 weeks of symptom onset (visit 1). CD8 T cell responses to two immunodominant EBV epitopes, BRLF1 109 (YVL-BR) and BMLF1 280 (GLC-BM), were tracked in the study over primary infection. Primary EBV infection was taken to be indicated by a positive serum heterophile antibody test and EBV viral capsid antigen-specific IgM. Total CD8 T cells were first enriched from PBMCs by magnetic positive selection (MACS). A FACSAria III was used to sort live CD3+ CD8+ tetramer+ cells to a purity above 95%. A PE-conjugated tetramer loaded with the BRLF1 109-117 peptide was used for cell sorting. Directly ex vivo after tetramer sorting, the TCR repertoires of EBV epitope-specific CD8 T cells were deep-sequenced at acute infection and at convalescence. The donors were three individuals between roughly 18 and 29 years old who had clinical acute infectious mononucleosis and laboratory evidence of primary EBV infection. Heparinized peripheral blood was drawn at clinical presentation with mononucleosis symptoms and again about 6 months later. Ficoll-Paque density gradient centrifugation was used to isolate PBMCs.

The source material was EBV YVL epitope tetramer+ CD8+ T cells sorted from PBMCs, sampled during acute infectious mononucleosis. The cell subset or site label corresponds to: CD8 T cells binding a tetramer with EBV BRLF1 109-117 peptide (YVL-BR). The sequence derives from a man younger than 35 with infectious mononucleosis caused by EBV. This chain joins TRBV7-6 to TRBJ2-3; the D gene cannot be resolved reliably. The CDR3 protein is CASIAFVGPDTQYF. The DNA sequence is TGTGCCAGCATCGCGTTCGTTGGCCCAGATACGCAGTATTTT.